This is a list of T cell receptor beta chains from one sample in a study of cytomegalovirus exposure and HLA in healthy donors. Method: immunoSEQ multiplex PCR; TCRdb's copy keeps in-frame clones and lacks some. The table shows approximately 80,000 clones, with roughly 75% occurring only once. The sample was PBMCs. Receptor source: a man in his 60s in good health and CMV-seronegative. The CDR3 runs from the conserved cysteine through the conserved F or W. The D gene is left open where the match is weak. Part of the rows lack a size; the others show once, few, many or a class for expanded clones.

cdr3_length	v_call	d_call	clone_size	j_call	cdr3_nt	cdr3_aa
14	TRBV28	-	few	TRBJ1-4	TGTGCCAGCAGTTTAACAGCCCGTAATGAAAAACTGTTTTTT	CASSLTARNEKLFF
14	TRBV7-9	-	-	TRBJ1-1	TGTGCCAGCAGCCGTCCGCCGGGGGGCACTGAAGCTTTCTTT	CASSRPPGGTEAFF
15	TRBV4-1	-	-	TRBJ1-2	TGCGCCAGCAGCCGCCTACAGACAGAGAACTATGGCTACACCTTC	CASSRLQTENYGYTF
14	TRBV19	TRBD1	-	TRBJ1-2	TGTGCCAGTGGCCGGGACAGGGGGATGAATGGCTACACCTTC	CASGRDRGMNGYTF
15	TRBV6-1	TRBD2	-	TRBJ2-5	TGTGCCAGCAAATTTTTGCGGGGGGGACAAGAGACCCAGTACTTC	CASKFLRGGQETQYF
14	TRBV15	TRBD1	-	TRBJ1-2	TGTGCCACCAGCAGAACAGGGGGACACTATGGCTACACCTTC	CATSRTGGHYGYTF
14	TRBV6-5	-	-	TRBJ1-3	TGTGCCAGCAGTGTTGGGGGCGACGGAAACACCATATATTTT	CASSVGGDGNTIYF
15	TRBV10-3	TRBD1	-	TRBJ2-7	TGTGCCATCAGTGAGTCGACAGGGGGTAGCTACGAGCAGTACTTC	CAISESTGGSYEQYF
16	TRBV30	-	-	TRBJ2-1	TGTGCCTGGAGCCAGACAGGAGAGGGCTCCTACAATGAGCAGTTCTTC	CAWSQTGEGSYNEQFF
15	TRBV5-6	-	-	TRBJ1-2	TGTGCCAGCAGCTTGGTTAGGGGGATGGACTATGGCTACACCTTC	CASSLVRGMDYGYTF
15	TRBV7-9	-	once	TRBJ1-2	TGTTCCAGCAGTCCTGCAGCGGTAGCTAACTATGGCTACACCTTC	CSSSPAAVANYGYTF
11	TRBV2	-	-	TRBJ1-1	TGTGCCAGCAGAGAGTCCACTGAAGCTTTCTTT	CASRESTEAFF
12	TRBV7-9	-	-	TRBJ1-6	TGTGCCAGCAGCTTCGGGGGTGGTCCCCTCCACTTT	CASSFGGGPLHF
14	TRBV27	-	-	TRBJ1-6	TGTGCCAGCAGTTTATCAGGGGAGGGATCACCCCTCCACTTT	CASSLSGEGSPLHF
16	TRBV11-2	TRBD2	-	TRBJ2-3	TGTGCCAGCAGCTTTCGGAGCGGGGTTAGCACAGATACGCAGTATTTT	CASSFRSGVSTDTQYF
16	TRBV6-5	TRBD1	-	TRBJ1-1	TGTGCCAGCAGTTATTATCAGGGGGCGGGAATCACTGAAGCTTTCTTT	CASSYYQGAGITEAFF
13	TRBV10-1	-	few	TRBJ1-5	TGCGCCAGCAGTGAGAATCCGAATCAGCCCCAGCATTTT	CASSENPNQPQHF
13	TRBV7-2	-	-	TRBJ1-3	TGTGCCAGCAGCCCCGGACAGGGAAACACCATATATTTT	CASSPGQGNTIYF
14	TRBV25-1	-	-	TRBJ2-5	TGTGCCAGCAGTGAATTCCAGGGGAGAGAGACCCAGTACTTC	CASSEFQGRETQYF
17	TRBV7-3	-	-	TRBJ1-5	TGTGCCAGCAGCTTTAACCGACAGGTTGGATGGAATCAGCCCCAGCATTTT	CASSFNRQVGWNQPQHF
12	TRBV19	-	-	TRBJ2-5	TGTGCCAGTAGCCCCAGCGGTGAGACCCAGTACTTC	CASSPSGETQYF
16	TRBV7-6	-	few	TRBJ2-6	TGTGCCAGCAGCCCGGGGGGCACGGGTGGGGCCAACGTCCTGACTTTC	CASSPGGTGGANVLTF
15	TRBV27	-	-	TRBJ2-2	TGTGCCAGCAGTTTACAAGCGGGGGACAGTTGGGAGCTGTTTTTT	CASSLQAGDSWELFF
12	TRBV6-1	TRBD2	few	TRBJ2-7	TGTGCCAGCACTCTGGGGGGGTACGAGCAGTACTTC	CASTLGGYEQYF
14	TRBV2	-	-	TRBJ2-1	TGTGCCAGCAGTGAGTTTTACTCCTACAATGAGCAGTTCTTC	CASSEFYSYNEQFF
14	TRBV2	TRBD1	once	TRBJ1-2	TGTGCCAGCAGTGAAGTACGGACAGGGGGGGGCTACACCTTC	CASSEVRTGGGYTF
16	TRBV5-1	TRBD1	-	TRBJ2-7	TGCGCCAGCTCAAACGACAGGGGCGCGAGCTCCTACGAGCAGTACTTC	CASSNDRGASSYEQYF
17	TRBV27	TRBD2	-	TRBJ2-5	TGTGCCAGCAGTTTATCGGCTAGCGGGGGATCCGTGGGGGAGCAGTACTTC	CASSLSASGGSVGEQYF
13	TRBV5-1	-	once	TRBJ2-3	TGCGCCAGCAGCTTGTCTGAGGGAGATACGCAGTATTTT	CASSLSEGDTQYF
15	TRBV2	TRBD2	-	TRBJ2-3	TGTGCCAGCAGTGAAGCTCCGGGGGGGGCAGATACGCAGTATTTT	CASSEAPGGADTQYF
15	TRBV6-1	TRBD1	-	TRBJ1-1	TGTGCCAGCAGCCCCCGGGACAGTATGAACACTGAAGCTTTCTTT	CASSPRDSMNTEAFF
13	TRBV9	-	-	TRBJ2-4	TGTGCCAGCAGCGAGTCGGGGAGGAACATTCAGTACTTC	CASSESGRNIQYF
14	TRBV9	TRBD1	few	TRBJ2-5	TGTGCCAGCAGCGTATTAGGGGGCCGAGAGACCCAGTACTTC	CASSVLGGRETQYF
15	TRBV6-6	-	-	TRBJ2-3	TGTGCCAGCAGTTACGAGGGCATGCGCTCAGATACGCAGTATTTT	CASSYEGMRSDTQYF
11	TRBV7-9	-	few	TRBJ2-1	TGTGCCAGCAGGGGGGACATCGAGCAGTTCTTC	CASRGDIEQFF
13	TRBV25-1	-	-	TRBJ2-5	TGTGCCAGCAACAGGGACCACCAAGAGACCCAGTACTTC	CASNRDHQETQYF
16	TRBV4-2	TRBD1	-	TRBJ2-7	TGTGCCAGCAGCCAAGACGGGACAGGGGAAAACTACGAGCAGTACTTC	CASSQDGTGENYEQYF
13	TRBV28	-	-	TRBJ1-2	TGTGCCGTCCAAGGGGGGGATATCTATGGCTACACCTTC	CAVQGGDIYGYTF
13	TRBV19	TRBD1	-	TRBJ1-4	TGTGCCAGTCGAGGACAGGGGGCTGAAAAACTGTTTTTT	CASRGQGAEKLFF
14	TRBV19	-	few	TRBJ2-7	TGTGCCAGTAGTGATGACATGAGCTCCTACGAGCAGTACTTC	CASSDDMSSYEQYF
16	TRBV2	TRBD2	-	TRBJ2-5	TGTGCCAGCAGTGTCTCGGCGGGGGGCCGCGGAGAGACCCAGTACTTC	CASSVSAGGRGETQYF
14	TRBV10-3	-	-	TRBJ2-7	TGTGCCATCAGTGAGTCGGCCAGCGTCTACGAGCAGTACTTC	CAISESASVYEQYF
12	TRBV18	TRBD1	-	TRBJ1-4	TGTGCCAGCTCACCAGGACAGGGGGATCTGTTTTTT	CASSPGQGDLFF
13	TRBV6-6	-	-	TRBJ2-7	TGTGCCAGCAGTTACCCAGGTTCCTACGAGCAGTACTTC	CASSYPGSYEQYF
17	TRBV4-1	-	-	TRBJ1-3	TGCGCCAGCAGCCAAGCGTTTGAGAGGCCTGGAGGAAACACCATATATTTT	CASSQAFERPGGNTIYF
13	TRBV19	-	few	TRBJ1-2	TGCGCGATCGCCGGGGGGGCAACCTATGGCTACACCTTC	CAIAGGATYGYTF